A selection of T cell receptor beta chains follows, all from one sample in a study of cytomegalovirus exposure and HLA in healthy donors. Repertoires were generated with immunoSEQ multiplex PCR, while TCRdb's copy carries only in-frame clones and drops some. Found here are around 75,000 clones; the top ten clones hold about 0.82%. The sequencing sample was made of PBMCs. Receptor source: a boy between 5 and 17 years old in good health and CMV-seronegative. CDR3s include the opening cysteine and the closing phenylalanine or tryptophan. The order of the fields is V gene, D gene, J gene, CDR3 DNA, CDR3 protein. D genes are given only for firm matches.

v_gene: TRBV11-2
d_gene: NA
j_gene: TRBJ1-1
CDR3nt: TGTGCCAGCAGCCGGGGAGGGACCGAAGCTTTCTTT
CDR3aa: CASSRGGTEAFF

v_gene: TRBV5-4
d_gene: TRBD1
j_gene: TRBJ1-1
CDR3nt: TGTGCCAGCAGGCGAGACAGGGGGTACACTGAAGCTTTCTTT
CDR3aa: CASRRDRGYTEAFF

v_gene: TRBV2
d_gene: TRBD2
j_gene: TRBJ2-1
CDR3nt: TGTGCCAGCAGTGAAGTTAGACTAGCGGTTTACAATGAGCAGTTCTTC
CDR3aa: CASSEVRLAVYNEQFF

v_gene: TRBV5-6
d_gene: NA
j_gene: TRBJ1-2
CDR3nt: TGTGCCAGCAGCTTGTACCAGGCGACCAAGAACTATGGCTACACCTTC
CDR3aa: CASSLYQATKNYGYTF

v_gene: TRBV9
d_gene: TRBD1
j_gene: TRBJ1-2
CDR3nt: TGTGCCAGCAGCGTAGCTTTACAGGGGGCGAATGGCTACACCTTC
CDR3aa: CASSVALQGANGYTF

v_gene: TRBV4-1
d_gene: TRBD2
j_gene: TRBJ2-5
CDR3nt: TGCGCCAGCAGCCTTGGGGCTAGCGGGGGACAAGAGACCCAGTACTTC
CDR3aa: CASSLGASGGQETQYF

v_gene: TRBV4-2
d_gene: TRBD2
j_gene: TRBJ2-1
CDR3nt: TGTGCCAGCAGCCAAGATCTGACGGGGGGGTCATTCTACAATGAGCAGTTCTTC
CDR3aa: CASSQDLTGGSFYNEQFF

v_gene: TRBV11-2
d_gene: NA
j_gene: TRBJ2-1
CDR3nt: TGTGCCAGCAGCTTGTCCCTGCGCGGGAATGAGCAGTTCTTC
CDR3aa: CASSLSLRGNEQFF

v_gene: TRBV29-1
d_gene: NA
j_gene: TRBJ2-7
CDR3nt: TGCAGCGTTGGGGTAAACATGGCAAGGGGATACGAGCAGTACTTC
CDR3aa: CSVGVNMARGYEQYF

v_gene: TRBV7-9
d_gene: NA
j_gene: TRBJ1-2
CDR3nt: TGTGCCAGCAGCTCCCTTTGGCAAGGGGGTCATATCTATGGCTACACCTTC
CDR3aa: CASSSLWQGGHIYGYTF

v_gene: TRBV19
d_gene: NA
j_gene: TRBJ1-2
CDR3nt: TGTGCCAGTAGTATTATCTCTCAGGGCTATGGCTACACCTTC
CDR3aa: CASSIISQGYGYTF

v_gene: TRBV6-1
d_gene: NA
j_gene: TRBJ1-2
CDR3nt: TGTGCCAGCAGTGAAGGAGGAGGGAACTATGGCTACACCTTC
CDR3aa: CASSEGGGNYGYTF

v_gene: TRBV7-9
d_gene: TRBD1
j_gene: TRBJ1-5
CDR3nt: TGTGCCAGCAGCCCGACAGGGCTGGGTCAGCCCCAGCATTTT
CDR3aa: CASSPTGLGQPQHF

v_gene: TRBV11-2
d_gene: NA
j_gene: TRBJ2-1
CDR3nt: TGTGCCAGCAACCCATCCCGGGGCAATGAGCAGTTCTTC
CDR3aa: CASNPSRGNEQFF

v_gene: TRBV6-5
d_gene: NA
j_gene: TRBJ1-1
CDR3nt: TGTGCCAGCAGTCGCGACAGGAACACTGAAGCTTTCTTT
CDR3aa: CASSRDRNTEAFF

v_gene: TRBV2
d_gene: NA
j_gene: TRBJ1-2
CDR3nt: TGTGCCAGCAGCGTTGGCGGGGGGCTTGGCTACACCTTC
CDR3aa: CASSVGGGLGYTF

v_gene: TRBV6-6
d_gene: NA
j_gene: TRBJ2-3
CDR3nt: TGTGCCAGCAGTAGGGGTAGCGGTACTAGCACAGATACGCAGTATTTT
CDR3aa: CASSRGSGTSTDTQYF

v_gene: TRBV5-4
d_gene: NA
j_gene: TRBJ2-1
CDR3nt: TGTGCCAGCAGATCTGTAATGGGAGGTGGCTACAATGAGCAGTTCTTC
CDR3aa: CASRSVMGGGYNEQFF